A selection of T cell receptor beta chains follows, all from one sample in a study of blood T cells in healthy people across ages. Via MiXCR, TCRdb re-called the 5' RACE reads, giving one row per CDR3 protein. The data show some 800,000 distinct CDR3 sequences, 40% to 50% seen once. The sequenced material came from blood. Receptors were obtained from a man in his 60s in good health. Each CDR3 is given with its conserved first and last residue. D genes are given only for firm matches. Rows may omit the clone size; those that give it use once, few, many or a size class.

j_call: TRBJ2-3; v_call: TRBV27; clone_size: few; d_call: -; cdr3_aa: CASSSLRTTPPLATQYF; cdr3_nt: TGTGCCAGCAGTTCCCTACGGACCACTCCTCCCCTAGCTACGCAGTATTTT
j_call: TRBJ2-1; v_call: TRBV20-1; clone_size: few; d_call: TRBD2; cdr3_aa: CSAAYTSGAAYNEQFF; cdr3_nt: TGCAGTGCTGCCTATACTAGCGGGGCGGCCTACAATGAGCAGTTCTTC
j_call: TRBJ1-5; v_call: TRBV2; clone_size: -; d_call: -; cdr3_aa: CASSNRGGTGNQPQHF; cdr3_nt: TGTGCCAGCAGTAATAGAGGAGGCACGGGCAATCAGCCCCAGCATTTT
j_call: TRBJ1-5; v_call: TRBV4-3; clone_size: -; d_call: -; cdr3_aa: CASSQDGMKSQPQHF; cdr3_nt: TGCGCCAGCAGCCAAGATGGCATGAAGAGTCAGCCCCAGCATTTT
j_call: TRBJ1-1; v_call: TRBV12-3/TRBV12-4; clone_size: few; d_call: -; cdr3_aa: CASRVAYREGGTEAFF; cdr3_nt: TGTGCCAGCAGGGTGGCGTATAGGGAGGGAGGCACTGAAGCTTTCTTT
j_call: TRBJ1-1; v_call: TRBV12-3/TRBV12-4; clone_size: -; d_call: TRBD1; cdr3_aa: CASSRPGQGHTEAFF; cdr3_nt: TGTGCCAGCAGTCGTCCGGGACAGGGTCACACTGAAGCTTTCTTT
j_call: TRBJ2-6; v_call: TRBV4-3; clone_size: -; d_call: -; cdr3_aa: CASSQDEFREAGANVLTF; cdr3_nt: TGCGCCAGCAGCCAAGATGAGTTCAGGGAGGCTGGGGCCAACGTCCTGACTTTC
j_call: TRBJ2-1; v_call: TRBV6-2/TRBV6-3; clone_size: -; d_call: TRBD1; cdr3_aa: CASIPTGLSYNEQFF; cdr3_nt: TGTGCCAGCATTCCGACAGGGCTCTCCTACAATGAGCAGTTCTTC
j_call: TRBJ1-2; v_call: TRBV7-9; clone_size: few; d_call: TRBD1; cdr3_aa: CASSFKGTGGLSGGYTF; cdr3_nt: TGTGCCAGCAGCTTCAAAGGGACAGGGGGCTTATCTGGTGGCTACACCTTC
j_call: TRBJ2-5; v_call: TRBV4-3; clone_size: few; d_call: -; cdr3_aa: CASSQDLGPGTAMATQYF; cdr3_nt: TGCGCCAGCAGCCAAGATTTGGGTCCCGGGACCGCCATGGCGACCCAGTACTTC
j_call: TRBJ1-6; v_call: TRBV20-1; clone_size: -; d_call: TRBD1; cdr3_aa: CSARGQGAVNSPLHF; cdr3_nt: TGCAGTGCTAGAGGGCAGGGGGCGGTTAATTCACCCCTCCACTTT
j_call: TRBJ2-7; v_call: TRBV4-3; clone_size: few; d_call: -; cdr3_aa: CASSQDGANRRYEQYF; cdr3_nt: TGCGCCAGCAGCCAAGACGGGGCAAATAGGCGCTACGAGCAGTACTTC
j_call: TRBJ2-7; v_call: TRBV4-3; clone_size: -; d_call: TRBD1; cdr3_aa: CASSLYRDSSYEQYF; cdr3_nt: TGCGCCAGCAGCCTTTACCGGGACAGCTCCTACGAGCAGTACTTC
j_call: TRBJ2-2; v_call: TRBV9; clone_size: -; d_call: TRBD2; cdr3_aa: CASSRTSGGANRELFF; cdr3_nt: TGTGCCAGCAGCAGGACTAGCGGGGGGGCGAACCGGGAGCTGTTTTTT
j_call: TRBJ2-1; v_call: TRBV12-5; clone_size: once; d_call: TRBD2; cdr3_aa: CASASSGGAFLLNNEQFF; cdr3_nt: TGTGCTAGTGCCTCAAGCGGGGGGGCTTTTTTATTAAACAATGAGCAGTTCTTC
j_call: TRBJ2-7; v_call: TRBV4-3; clone_size: -; d_call: -; cdr3_aa: CASSQEGQNTYEQYF; cdr3_nt: TGCGCCAGCAGCCAAGAAGGGCAGAATACCTACGAGCAGTACTTC
j_call: TRBJ2-7; v_call: TRBV12-3/TRBV12-4; clone_size: medium-sized; d_call: -; cdr3_aa: CASSRDYEQYF; cdr3_nt: TGTGCCAGCAGCCGGGACTACGAGCAGTACTTC
j_call: TRBJ2-5; v_call: TRBV6-2/TRBV6-3; clone_size: -; d_call: TRBD1; cdr3_aa: CASSPGTGKVETQYF; cdr3_nt: TGTGCCAGCAGTCCCGGGACAGGGAAAGTTGAGACCCAGTACTTC
j_call: TRBJ2-3; v_call: TRBV12-3/TRBV12-4; clone_size: -; d_call: TRBD2; cdr3_aa: CASSLNGGADTQYF; cdr3_nt: TGTGCCAGCAGTTTAAACGGGGGGGCAGATACGCAGTATTTT
j_call: TRBJ2-6; v_call: TRBV10-3; clone_size: -; d_call: -; cdr3_aa: CVISESVGANVLTF; cdr3_nt: TGTGTCATCAGTGAGTCGGTCGGGGCCAACGTCCTGACTTTC
j_call: TRBJ2-1; v_call: TRBV5-1; clone_size: few; d_call: TRBD2; cdr3_aa: CASSLVIAGDEQFF; cdr3_nt: TGCGCCAGCAGCTTGGTAATAGCGGGGGATGAGCAGTTCTTC
j_call: TRBJ2-1; v_call: TRBV27; clone_size: few; d_call: TRBD2; cdr3_aa: CASSRLAAYNEQFF; cdr3_nt: TGTGCCAGCTCTCGACTAGCGGCGTACAATGAGCAGTTCTTC
j_call: TRBJ2-3; v_call: TRBV2; clone_size: many; d_call: -; cdr3_aa: CASRDSLGTQYF; cdr3_nt: TGTGCCAGCAGAGACTCCCTGGGTACGCAGTATTTT
j_call: TRBJ2-1; v_call: TRBV29-1; clone_size: many; d_call: TRBD2; cdr3_aa: CSVQKLAGAGGYNEQFF; cdr3_nt: TGCAGCGTTCAGAAACTAGCGGGGGCCGGGGGGTACAATGAGCAGTTCTTC
j_call: TRBJ2-1; v_call: TRBV7-8; clone_size: -; d_call: TRBD2; cdr3_aa: CASSSSGLSYNEQFF; cdr3_nt: TGTGCCAGCAGCTCTAGCGGATTATCCTACAATGAGCAGTTCTTC
j_call: TRBJ2-1; v_call: TRBV12-3/TRBV12-4; clone_size: -; d_call: -; cdr3_aa: CASSTRKAGHISYNEQFF; cdr3_nt: TGTGCCAGCAGTACTCGGAAAGCGGGACACATCTCCTACAATGAGCAGTTCTTC
j_call: TRBJ2-5; v_call: TRBV9; clone_size: -; d_call: TRBD1; cdr3_aa: CASSGTGDRAETQYF; cdr3_nt: TGTGCCAGCAGCGGAACGGGGGACAGGGCAGAGACCCAGTACTTC
j_call: TRBJ1-4; v_call: TRBV6-6; clone_size: few; d_call: TRBD1; cdr3_aa: CASRGTGHGGTNEKLFF; cdr3_nt: TGTGCCAGCAGGGGGACAGGACACGGGGGGACTAATGAAAAACTGTTTTTT
j_call: TRBJ2-1; v_call: TRBV2; clone_size: -; d_call: TRBD1; cdr3_aa: CASDRQGRNEQFF; cdr3_nt: TGTGCCAGCGACAGACAGGGGAGGAATGAGCAGTTCTTC
j_call: TRBJ2-7; v_call: TRBV9; clone_size: -; d_call: -; cdr3_aa: CASSVAWGSHEQYF; cdr3_nt: TGTGCCAGCAGCGTAGCTTGGGGGAGCCACGAGCAGTACTTC
j_call: TRBJ2-7; v_call: TRBV6-5; clone_size: -; d_call: TRBD1; cdr3_aa: CASRQPGTGTYEQYF; cdr3_nt: TGTGCCAGCCGTCAACCCGGGACAGGGACCTACGAGCAGTACTTC
j_call: TRBJ2-2; v_call: TRBV2; clone_size: -; d_call: -; cdr3_aa: CASSDRGPGELFF; cdr3_nt: TGTGCCAGCAGTGACAGGGGACCCGGGGAGCTGTTTTTT
j_call: TRBJ2-2; v_call: TRBV9; clone_size: few; d_call: -; cdr3_aa: CASSVDAAGELFF; cdr3_nt: TGTGCCAGCAGCGTAGATGCCGCCGGGGAGCTGTTTTTT
j_call: TRBJ2-1; v_call: TRBV20-1; clone_size: -; d_call: TRBD2; cdr3_aa: CSARTTSAWNNEQFF; cdr3_nt: TGCAGTGCTAGAACTACTAGCGCGTGGAACAATGAGCAGTTCTTC
j_call: TRBJ1-1; v_call: TRBV6-5; clone_size: -; d_call: -; cdr3_aa: CASSYEGLGQMNTEAFF; cdr3_nt: TGTGCCAGCAGTTACGAGGGCTTAGGACAGATGAACACTGAAGCTTTCTTT
j_call: TRBJ2-5; v_call: TRBV4-3; clone_size: few; d_call: TRBD2; cdr3_aa: CASSQEVAGGPETQYF; cdr3_nt: TGCGCCAGCAGCCAAGAAGTAGCGGGGGGCCCAGAGACCCAGTACTTC
j_call: TRBJ2-1; v_call: TRBV6-5; clone_size: -; d_call: -; cdr3_aa: CASSYIQGVYNEQFF; cdr3_nt: TGTGCCAGCAGTTACATACAGGGCGTATACAATGAGCAGTTCTTC
j_call: TRBJ1-1; v_call: TRBV12-3/TRBV12-4; clone_size: -; d_call: -; cdr3_aa: CASSVGKGTEAFF; cdr3_nt: TGTGCCAGCAGTGTAGGGAAAGGGACTGAAGCTTTCTTT
j_call: TRBJ2-7; v_call: TRBV9; clone_size: -; d_call: TRBD2; cdr3_aa: CASSDPVTSGSSYEQYF; cdr3_nt: TGTGCCAGCAGCGACCCCGTGACTAGCGGGAGCTCCTACGAGCAGTACTTC
j_call: TRBJ2-5; v_call: TRBV30; clone_size: -; d_call: -; cdr3_aa: CAWTPGLQETQYF; cdr3_nt: TGTGCCTGGACGCCGGGACTCCAAGAGACCCAGTACTTC
j_call: TRBJ1-1; v_call: TRBV29-1; clone_size: few; d_call: -; cdr3_aa: CSVAGPRTTEAFF; cdr3_nt: TGCAGCGTTGCCGGTCCTCGGACCACTGAAGCTTTCTTT
j_call: TRBJ2-5; v_call: TRBV5-4; clone_size: -; d_call: -; cdr3_aa: CASSPAEVGTQYF; cdr3_nt: TGTGCCAGCAGCCCCGCGGAAGTTGGGACCCAGTACTTC
j_call: TRBJ2-3; v_call: TRBV2; clone_size: -; d_call: -; cdr3_aa: CASSDGGPLSTDTQYF; cdr3_nt: TGTGCCAGCAGTGATGGGGGCCCACTTAGCACAGATACGCAGTATTTT
j_call: TRBJ2-3; v_call: TRBV7-2; clone_size: -; d_call: TRBD2; cdr3_aa: CASSPGGGRGTDTQYF; cdr3_nt: TGTGCCAGCAGCCCAGGCGGGGGGCGCGGCACAGATACGCAGTATTTT
j_call: TRBJ2-2; v_call: TRBV11-3; clone_size: -; d_call: TRBD1; cdr3_aa: CASSFFAGTGKVAGELFF; cdr3_nt: TGTGCCAGCAGCTTTTTTGCCGGGACAGGAAAGGTGGCCGGGGAGCTGTTTTTT
j_call: TRBJ1-2; v_call: TRBV30; clone_size: -; d_call: -; cdr3_aa: CARRDAWGNNYGYTF; cdr3_nt: TGTGCCCGGAGGGACGCCTGGGGCAATAACTATGGCTACACCTTC
j_call: TRBJ2-3; v_call: TRBV12-3/TRBV12-4; clone_size: many; d_call: TRBD2; cdr3_aa: CASSPSGGAPDTQYF; cdr3_nt: TGTGCCAGCAGCCCTAGCGGGGGGGCCCCAGATACGCAGTATTTT
j_call: TRBJ2-1; v_call: TRBV11-2; clone_size: -; d_call: TRBD2; cdr3_aa: CASSLRVGRAGGSYNEQFF; cdr3_nt: TGTGCCAGCAGCTTAAGAGTTGGGCGGGCGGGGGGATCCTACAATGAGCAGTTCTTC
j_call: TRBJ2-5; v_call: TRBV5-1; clone_size: few; d_call: TRBD2; cdr3_aa: CASRAGVQETQYF; cdr3_nt: TGCGCCAGCAGAGCGGGGGTACAAGAGACCCAGTACTTC
j_call: TRBJ1-4; v_call: TRBV6-1; clone_size: few; d_call: -; cdr3_aa: CASSSSSGGEEKLFF; cdr3_nt: TGTGCCAGCAGTTCATCGTCGGGAGGGGAGGAAAAACTGTTTTTT
j_call: TRBJ2-5; v_call: TRBV6-2/TRBV6-3; clone_size: -; d_call: -; cdr3_aa: CASSKPYGETQYF; cdr3_nt: TGTGCCAGCAGCAAACCTTACGGGGAGACCCAGTACTTC
j_call: TRBJ2-7; v_call: TRBV5-1; clone_size: many; d_call: -; cdr3_aa: CASSVRSQANYEQYF; cdr3_nt: TGCGCCAGCAGCGTAAGGTCTCAAGCGAACTACGAGCAGTACTTC
j_call: TRBJ2-1; v_call: TRBV2; clone_size: -; d_call: -; cdr3_aa: CASSPKAPVRDLSSYNEQFF; cdr3_nt: TGTGCCAGCAGTCCGAAAGCCCCGGTCCGGGACTTAAGCTCCTACAATGAGCAGTTCTTC